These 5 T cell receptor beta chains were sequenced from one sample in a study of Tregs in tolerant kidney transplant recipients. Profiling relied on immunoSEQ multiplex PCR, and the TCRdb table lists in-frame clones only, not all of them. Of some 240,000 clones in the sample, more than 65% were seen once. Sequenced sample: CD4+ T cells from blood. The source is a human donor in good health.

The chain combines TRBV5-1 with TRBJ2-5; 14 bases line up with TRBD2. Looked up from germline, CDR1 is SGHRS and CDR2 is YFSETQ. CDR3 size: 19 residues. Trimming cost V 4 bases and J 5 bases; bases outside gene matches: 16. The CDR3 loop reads CASSRGGTSGRRLGETQYF. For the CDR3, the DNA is TGCGCCAGCAGCCGAGGTGGGACTAGCGGGAGAAGATTGGGGGAGACCCAGTACTTC.

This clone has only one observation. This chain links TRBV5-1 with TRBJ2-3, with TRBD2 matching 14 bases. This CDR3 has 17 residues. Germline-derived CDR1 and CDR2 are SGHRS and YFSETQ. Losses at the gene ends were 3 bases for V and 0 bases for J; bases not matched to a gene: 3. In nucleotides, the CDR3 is TGCGCCAGCAGCTCCGGGACTAGCGGGAGAAGCACAGATACGCAGTATTTT. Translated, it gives CASSSGTSGRSTDTQYF.

The CDR3 region is CASSETGSGNTIYF. In nucleotides, the CDR3 is TGTGCCAGCAGTGAAACAGGATCTGGAAACACCATATATTTT. This rearrangement joins TRBV6-1 to TRBJ1-3; D possibly corresponds to TRBD1 (5 bases). The CDR3 is made up of 14 amino acids. V gave up 2 bases and J gave up 1 base, with 6 bases separating them. Germline CDR1 is MNHNS and CDR2 is SASEGT.

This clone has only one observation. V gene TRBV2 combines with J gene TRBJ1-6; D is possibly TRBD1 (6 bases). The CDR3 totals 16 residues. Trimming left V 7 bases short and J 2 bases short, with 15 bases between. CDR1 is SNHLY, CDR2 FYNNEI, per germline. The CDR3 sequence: CASNPEGHAYNSPLHF. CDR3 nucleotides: TGTGCCAGCAACCCCGAGGGACATGCCTATAATTCACCCCTCCACTTT. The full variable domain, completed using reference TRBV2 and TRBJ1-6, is EPEVTQTPSHQVTQMGQEVILRCVPISNHLYFYWYRQILGQKVEFLVSFYNNEISEKSEIFDDQFSVERPDGSNFTLKIRSTKLEDSAMYFCASNPEGHAYNSPLHFGNGTRLTVT.

CDR3 protein: CASRPHGGGRNYGYTF. The CDR3 nucleotides read TGTGCCAGCAGACCCCATGGGGGGGGGCGAAACTATGGCTACACCTTC. This chain connects TRBV19 to TRBJ1-2; possible D gene TRBD1, 6 bases. Germline CDR1 is LNHDA and CDR2 is SQIVND (reference sequence). V lost 9 bases, J lost 2 bases, and 22 bases lay in between. The CDR3 runs 16 residues.